A single sample is the source of the 32 T cell receptor beta chains below, sequenced in a study of T cell responses to AZD1222 COVID-19 vaccine. Method: immunoSEQ multiplex PCR; TCRdb's copy keeps in-frame clones and lacks some. The data contain some 120,000 clones, 93% of them singletons. This sample comprised peripheral blood, obtained on day 0 of AZD1222 vaccination. The origin of the receptors is an adult in good health.

This chain connects TRBV12-5 to TRBJ2-2; no reliable D call. The length of the CDR3 is 14 residues. In germline, CDR1 is LGHNT, CDR2 FRNRAP. V was shortened by 3 bases and J by 1 base, with 6 bases between the two germline ends. CDR3 DNA sequence: TGTGCTAGTGGTTTTTGGGAGAACACCGGGGAGCTGTTTTTT. It is translated as CASGFWENTGELFF.

The V call is TRBV25-1, the J call TRBJ1-6; D remains ambiguous. The CDR3 runs to 15 residues. V lost 2 bases and J 10 bases, leaving 15 bases between the germline ends. The germline V gene encodes CDR1 MGHDK and CDR2 SYGVNS. In DNA form, the CDR3 reads TGTGCCAGCAGTGAACTGGGTCAGCAAGAGTCACCCCTCCACTTT. This translates into CASSELGQQESPLHF.

This clone appeared once. The chain recombines TRBV12-5 with TRBJ1-1; tentatively, D is TRBD1 (6 bases). V lost 8 bases to trimming and J lost 0 bases, with 13 bases between them. This CDR3 has 14 residues. The germline CDR1 and CDR2 sequences are LGHNT and FRNRAP. CDR3 in amino acids: CASMGAPMNTEAFF. CDR3 sequence (DNA): TGTGCTAGTATGGGGGCTCCGATGAACACTGAAGCTTTCTTT.

In its sample, this clone was seen once. V gene TRBV7-6 combines with J gene TRBJ2-6; TRBD2 aligns across 11 bases. Trimming at V came to 11 bases and at J to 0 bases, leaving 3 bases not matched to a gene. The CDR3 is 15 amino acids. Germline CDR1 reads SGHVS; CDR2 reads FNYEAQ. The CDR3 loop is CASSGGNSGANVLTF. CDR3 nucleotide sequence: TGTGCCTCTAGCGGGGGGAACTCTGGGGCCAACGTCCTGACTTTC.

V usage is TRBV10-3 and J usage is TRBJ1-3; the D gene is possibly TRBD1 (5 bases). Per germline, CDR1 ENHRY and CDR2 SYGVKD. The CDR3 runs 16 residues. V lost 10 bases and J 0 bases, leaving 19 bases between the germline ends. The CDR3 region is CATSLAGSLSGNTIYF. For the CDR3, the DNA is TGTGCCACCTCCCTAGCAGGGAGCCTCTCTGGAAACACCATATATTTT.

The chain is built from TRBV5-1 and TRBJ1-2; 7 bases line up with TRBD1. This CDR3 is built from 13 residues. The trim removed 9 bases at V and 3 bases at J, leaving 8 bases unmatched. Germline CDR1 and CDR2: SGHRS and YFSETQ. Here the CDR3 DNA reads TGCGCCACCGCGGGACAGCCACACTATGGCTACACCTTC. Protein: CATAGQPHYGYTF.

The chain carries TRBV7-8 and TRBJ1-2; 9 bases fit TRBD1. Germline V gene lookup returns CDR1 SGHVS and CDR2 FQNEAQ. J gave up 4 bases and V 0 bases, and 6 bases lay outside the gene matches. The CDR3 extends over 16 amino acids. CDR3 nucleotides: TGTGCCAGCAGCTTAGCGGGGGGACAGGGCTTCTATGGCTACACCTTC. It specifies CASSLAGGQGFYGYTF.

The table lists this clone with a count of one. The rearrangement links TRBV5-1 to TRBJ1-2, with D unresolved. Germline lookup yields CDR1 SGHRS and CDR2 YFSETQ. CDR3 size: 15 residues. Trimming pared 2 bases from V and 1 base from J, leaving 12 bases between. CDR3 sequence (DNA): TGCGCCAGCAGCTTACCGGCGGACCTTAACTATGGCTACACCTTC. Encoded protein: CASSLPADLNYGYTF. Based on the CDR3 plus reference TRBV5-1 and TRBJ1-2, the full variable domain is KAGVTQTPRYLIKTRGQQVTLSCSPISGHRSVSWYQQTPGQGLQFLFEYFSETQRNKGNFPGRFSGRQFSNSRSEMNVSTLELGDSALYLCASSLPADLNYGYTFGSGTRLTVV.

This chain links TRBV18 with TRBJ2-7, with D unresolved. The germline V and J ends were trimmed by 4 bases and 6 bases, with 13 bases remaining between them. Germline V gene sequence: CDR1 KGHSH, CDR2 LQKENI. The length of the CDR3 is 13 residues. CDR3 nucleotide sequence: TGTGCCAGCTCACGAACCGAGGACGGCGAGCAGTACTTC. It codes for CASSRTEDGEQYF.

As concerns this clone: In this CDR3 the conserved last residue, phenylalanine or tryptophan, is missing, so a read error is likely. The DNA is omitted, as the CDR3 cannot be located on it reliably, and the CDR3 follows TCRdb's listing. This rearrangement joins TRBV6-1 to TRBJ1-2; the DNA was not used to check the table's D call, TRBD1. The germline gives CDR1 MNHNS, CDR2 SASEGT. The CDR3 is 12 residues long, ends included. The chain's CDR3 is CASSEHSRTVLL.

The chain joins TRBV6-5 to TRBJ2-7; 8 bases fit TRBD1. The ends lost 7 bases at V and 2 bases at J; junction bases unmatched: 4. CDR3 size: 13 residues. The germline V gene encodes CDR1 MNHEY and CDR2 SVGAGI. CDR3 protein: CASTTGGAYEQYF. In nucleotides, the CDR3 is TGTGCCAGCACAACAGGGGGTGCCTACGAGCAGTACTTC.

The genes are TRBV2 and TRBJ2-5, with a weak D call TRBD2 (6 bases). Looked up from germline, CDR1 is SNHLY and CDR2 is FYNNEI. Trimming removed 7 bases from V and 2 bases from J, with 20 bases in between. This CDR3 is built from 16 residues. The CDR3 sequence is CASTPRWRGRQETQYF. As DNA, the CDR3 is TGTGCCAGCACCCCAAGGTGGAGGGGCCGGCAAGAGACCCAGTACTTC.

For the CDR3, the DNA is TGTGCCAGCAGCGCCGGGCGAAGCCGGGGGAACACTGAAGCTTTCTTT. It is translated as CASSAGRSRGNTEAFF. The V gene is TRBV7-8, the J gene TRBJ1-1, with D unresolved. CDR3 size: 16 residues. Germline V lookup: CDR1 SGHVS, CDR2 FQNEAQ. The germline V and J ends were trimmed by 5 bases and 1 base, with 17 bases remaining between them.

The sample holds one count of this clone. Germline is not matched at one junction end, which may reflect a read error. The CDR3 spells CANSILSYEQYF. The CDR3 nucleotides read TGTGCCAACAGCATTTTATCCTACGAGCAGTACTTC. The chain combines TRBV5-6 with TRBJ2-7; D not resolved. This CDR3 is 12 amino acids long. The germline CDR1 and CDR2 sequences are SGHDT and YYEEEE.

The V call is TRBV6-2 or TRBV6-3, the J call TRBJ2-1, with TRBD1 matching 9 bases. Germline CDR1 reads MNHEY; CDR2 reads SVGEGT. The CDR3 totals 17 residues. V lost 6 bases to trimming and J lost 3 bases; unmatched junction nucleotides: 12. The CDR3 DNA reads as TGTGCCAGCAGCCCTTATTTGACAGGGGGTTTCTACAATGAGCAGTTCTTC. It is translated as CASSPYLTGGFYNEQFF.

The gene calls are TRBV11-2 and TRBJ2-3; 9 bases line up with TRBD2. Per the germline V gene, CDR1 is SGHAT and CDR2 is FQNNGV. Germline trimming cut 4 bases from V and 6 bases from J; bases unmatched to any gene: 5. The CDR3 runs 14 residues. The CDR3 coding sequence is TGTGCCAGCAGCTGGCGCGGGGGGGCTGATACGCAGTATTTT. Its protein product is CASSWRGGADTQYF.

V is TRBV18 and J is TRBJ1-1; TRBD1 agrees at 9 bases. The CDR3 sequence is 16 residues long. CDR1 and CDR2 from the germline V gene are KGHSH and LQKENI. The V segment lost 2 bases and the J segment 1 base; nucleotides outside the gene matches: 5. The CDR3 reads CASSPMDRGSNTEAFF. CDR3 coding DNA: TGTGCCAGCTCACCAATGGACAGGGGATCGAACACTGAAGCTTTCTTT.

This rearrangement joins TRBV5-4 to TRBJ2-1; 9 nucleotides line up with TRBD2. Germline V gene sequence: CDR1 SGHNT, CDR2 YYREEE (reference sequence). The V and J ends lost 0 bases and 7 bases, in that order; junction bases with no gene match: 11. CDR3 length: 17 amino acids. CDR3: CASSLGGAGGSGNEQFF. Here the CDR3 DNA reads TGTGCCAGCAGCTTGGGGGGAGCGGGGGGCTCAGGGAATGAGCAGTTCTTC.

The chain is built from TRBV3-1 (or the pseudogene TRBV3-2) and TRBJ2-3, with 12 bases lining up with TRBD2. The CDR3 has 18 amino acids. J was trimmed by 3 bases and V by 2 bases; bases with no gene match: 9. In germline, CDR1 is LGHDT, CDR2 YNNKEL (reference sequence). In DNA, the CDR3 is TGTGCCAGCAGCCAAATGGCTAGCGGGGGGGCCCGAACAGATACGCAGTATTTT. It is translated as CASSQMASGGARTDTQYF.

This clone was observed once. The rearrangement uses TRBV29-1 and TRBJ2-3; D call uncertain. Germline V gene lookup returns CDR1 SQVTM and CDR2 ANQGSEA. Deletions cut 7 bases from V and 1 base from J, with 9 bases between. This CDR3 has 12 amino acids. In DNA form, the CDR3 reads TGCAGCGACACTGATGGCACAGATACGCAGTATTTT. This codes for CSDTDGTDTQYF.

The chain has TRBV7-9 and TRBJ2-3; no reliable D call. The germline gives CDR1 SEHNR, CDR2 FQNEAQ (reference sequence). V gave up 1 base and J gave up 9 bases, with 8 bases separating them. This CDR3 comprises 12 residues. CDR3 residues: CASSLGAGTQYF. The CDR3 DNA reads TGTGCCAGCAGCTTAGGTGCCGGAACGCAGTATTTT.

The J gene is TRBJ2-3, the V gene TRBV11-2; D is ambiguous. The germline V and J ends were trimmed by 5 bases and 6 bases, with 15 bases remaining between them. CDR1 is SGHAT, CDR2 FQNNGV, per germline. The length of the CDR3 is 14 residues. The CDR3 nucleotides read TGTGCCAGCAGCCGAGCGAGCCCCACGGATACGCAGTATTTT. Its translation is CASSRASPTDTQYF.

The V gene is TRBV19, the J gene TRBJ1-3; D gene ambiguous. Germline loops: CDR1 LNHDA, CDR2 SQIVND (reference sequence). The V end was cut by 5 bases, the J end by 0 bases, with 8 bases between. This CDR3 comprises 14 residues. This CDR3 is CASSALSSGNTIYF. DNA of the CDR3: TGTGCCAGTAGTGCCCTGTCCTCTGGAAACACCATATATTTT.

The chain joins TRBV24-1 to TRBJ2-1; D is possibly TRBD1 (6 bases). The V and J ends lost 7 bases and 10 bases respectively, with 16 bases between them. From germline, CDR1 is KGHDR and CDR2 SFDVKD. There are 13 residues in the CDR3. The CDR3 bases are TGTGCCACCAGCAGAGCAGGGGTAAGCGAGCAGTTCTTC. It yields the protein CATSRAGVSEQFF.

This clone has only a few counts. The chain is built from TRBV2 and TRBJ2-5; 14 positions agree with TRBD2. CDR1 is SNHLY and CDR2 is FYNNEI in the germline V gene. Trimming cost V 6 bases and J 5 bases; bases outside gene matches: 8. The CDR3 has 16 amino acids. The CDR3, as DNA: TGTGCCAGCAGGAAACCGGGACTAGCGGGGGATGAGACCCAGTACTTC. As protein: CASRKPGLAGDETQYF.

This clone was recorded once. The chain links TRBV21-1 to TRBJ1-3; TRBD1 was called by the table and not checked on the DNA. TRBV21-1 is a listed pseudogene. The CDR3 runs 15 residues. This CDR3 is CASSKEEDRRNTIYF. The CDR3 DNA sequence: TGTGCCAGCAGCAAAGAAGAGGACAGACGAAACACCATATATTTT.

The V call is TRBV10-2, the J call TRBJ1-1; tentative D call: TRBD1 (6 bases). The CDR3 length is 14 residues. V was clipped by 7 bases and J by 5 bases, with 17 bases between them. CDR1 is WSHSY, CDR2 SAAADI, per germline. The CDR3 sequence: CASINGQSGTEAFF. The CDR3 bases are TGCGCCAGCATTAACGGACAGTCGGGGACTGAAGCTTTCTTT.

This clone occurred once. This chain connects TRBV5-6 to TRBJ1-6, with D possibly being TRBD1 (5 bases). CDR1 SGHDT and CDR2 YYEEEE come from the germline V gene. Trimming stripped 0 bases from V and 0 bases from J, with 13 bases between. The CDR3 spans 18 residues. The CDR3 region has the DNA TGTGCCAGCAGCTTGGGGGGGACGGCTGTCTCCTATAATTCACCCCTCCACTTT. Amino acids: CASSLGGTAVSYNSPLHF.

This chain connects TRBV4-1 to TRBJ2-3; no firm D call. The CDR3 has 15 residues. Germline-derived CDR1 and CDR2 are MGHRA and YSYEKL. Trimming left V 3 bases short and J 1 base short, with 11 bases between. The CDR3 loop is CASSHVFRGTDTQYF. The DNA for the CDR3 is TGCGCCAGCAGCCACGTATTCCGGGGCACAGATACGCAGTATTTT.

The rearrangement links TRBV28 to TRBJ1-3; D uncertain. CDR1 is MDHEN, CDR2 SYDVKM, per germline. This CDR3 comprises 11 residues. V was clipped by 10 bases and J by 4 bases, with 8 bases between them. As DNA, the CDR3 is TGTGCCACCATACAGGGAAACACCATATATTTT. This sequence encodes CATIQGNTIYF.

V is TRBV3-1 (or the pseudogene TRBV3-2) and J is TRBJ1-3; D unclear. This CDR3 spans 15 amino acids. The germline V and J ends were trimmed by 6 bases and 0 bases, with 12 bases remaining between them. Germline CDR1 LGHDT, CDR2 YNNKEL (reference sequence). CDR3 loop: CASSRDHHSGNTIYF. DNA for the CDR3: TGTGCCAGCAGTCGCGACCATCACTCTGGAAACACCATATATTTT.

The chain employs TRBV2 and TRBJ1-1, with D possibly being TRBD1 (5 bases). The V and J ends lost 6 bases and 7 bases respectively, with 12 bases between them. Germline values: CDR1 SNHLY, CDR2 FYNNEI. The CDR3 is 12 amino acids. CDR3 amino acids: CASSLQGNEAFF. For the CDR3, the DNA is TGTGCCAGCAGCCTTCAGGGAAATGAAGCTTTCTTT.